This is a list of T cell receptor beta chains from one sample in a study of blood T cell repertoires in COVID-19. Sequencing used immunoSEQ multiplex PCR; TCRdb keeps in-frame clones, though not all of them. This repertoire shows 65,000 to 75,000 clones, approximately 82% found once; its top ten account for around 9.6%. The sequencing input was peripheral blood. Receptors were obtained from a woman of 80 years or more with acute or convalescent COVID-19. The CDR3 runs from the conserved cysteine through the conserved F or W. D genes are given only for firm matches. Some rows have no size entry. The others give once, few or many, or a class for an expanded clone.

v_call	j_call	clone_size	d_call	cdr3_nt	cdr3_aa
TRBV29-1	TRBJ1-5	NA	TRBD1	TGCAGCGTGGGGGACAGGGGGCAACAGCCCCAGCATTTT	CSVGDRGQQPQHF
TRBV7-3	TRBJ2-5	NA	NA	TGTGCCAGCAGCCTCAACAGGGTAGAGCAGACCCAGTACTTC	CASSLNRVEQTQYF
TRBV10-1	TRBJ2-2	NA	NA	TGCGCCAGCACGGCGGCGGTGAACACCGGGGAGCTGTTTTTT	CASTAAVNTGELFF
TRBV19	TRBJ2-3	NA	NA	TGTGCCAGTAGTATATGGGCAGCACTTAGCACAGATACGCAGTATTTT	CASSIWAALSTDTQYF
TRBV7-9	TRBJ2-3	NA	NA	TGTGCCAGCAGCTCGCCGGGGGTTATGCAGTATTTT	CASSSPGVMQYF
TRBV7-3	TRBJ2-7	few	TRBD2	TGTGCCAGCAGTTTATCTAGCGGGGGGGACGAGCAGTACTTC	CASSLSSGGDEQYF
TRBV6-5	TRBJ2-3	NA	TRBD1	TGTGCCAGCCGGGACAGGGGTTCCACAGATACGCAGTATTTT	CASRDRGSTDTQYF
TRBV12-5	TRBJ2-3	NA	NA	TGTGCTAGTGGTTTCAGCGGGTGGGGTTATTCTAGCACAGATACGCAGTATTTT	CASGFSGWGYSSTDTQYF
TRBV5-1	TRBJ1-1	once	NA	TGCGCCAGCAGCTCCGTCGGGGGGCTTAGGACTGAAGCTTTCTTT	CASSSVGGLRTEAFF
TRBV5-4	TRBJ2-3	few	TRBD1	TGTGCCAGCAGCTTGTGGACAGGGGGCAGTGATACGCAGTATTTT	CASSLWTGGSDTQYF
TRBV4-1	TRBJ1-1	NA	TRBD1	TGCGCCAGCAGCCAAGACCCGGGACAGGGGGCGTCTCACACTGAAGCTTTCTTT	CASSQDPGQGASHTEAFF
TRBV9	TRBJ2-7	NA	TRBD1	TGTGCCAGCAGCGTAGGGACAGGGGCCTACGAGCAGTACTTC	CASSVGTGAYEQYF
TRBV7-9	TRBJ1-5	NA	NA	TGTGCCAGGGACACTAATAGCAATCAGCCCCAGCATTTT	CARDTNSNQPQHF
TRBV7-9	TRBJ2-7	few	TRBD1	TGTGCCAGCAGCGGACAGGGCAAGTACGAGCAGTACTTC	CASSGQGKYEQYF
TRBV19	TRBJ1-1	NA	NA	TGTGCCAGTAAACTTGGGGCCCATCTTGGTAGGAACACTGAAGCTTTCTTT	CASKLGAHLGRNTEAFF
TRBV19	TRBJ1-1	NA	NA	TGTGCCAGTAGTCCAATCGGGACTGCGAACACTGAAGCTTTCTTT	CASSPIGTANTEAFF
TRBV9	TRBJ1-2	NA	NA	TGTGCCAGCAGCGTATGGAGGGGGGGTGATGGCTACACCTTC	CASSVWRGGDGYTF
TRBV19	TRBJ1-1	NA	NA	TGTGCCAGTAGTCCCTTCGCCCCCGGGGACACTGAAGCTTTCTTT	CASSPFAPGDTEAFF
TRBV14	TRBJ2-1	NA	TRBD2	TGTGCCAGCAGCCAGACTAGCGGGGGGACCGGGCTGTATAGTCGTGTGCAGTTCTTC	CASSQTSGGTGLYSRVQFF
TRBV2	TRBJ1-3	NA	NA	TGTGCCAGCAGGGCCTCCGGAAACACCATATATTTT	CASRASGNTIYF
TRBV27	TRBJ2-2	NA	NA	TGTGCCAGCAGTTCGGACTGGGAAAACACCGGGGAGCTGTTTTTT	CASSSDWENTGELFF
TRBV7-2	TRBJ2-7	once	NA	TGTGCCAGCAGCTTAGGAGTAGGGGCCGTACAAGCCTCCTACGAGCAGTACTTC	CASSLGVGAVQASYEQYF
TRBV25-1	TRBJ1-2	NA	TRBD1	TGTGCCAGCAGCGCACCAGTAGGGGGCCGAGTAGGAGGCTACACCTTC	CASSAPVGGRVGGYTF
TRBV19	TRBJ1-6	NA	NA	TGTGCCAGTAGACCCCGGGCAGGGTCTTCACCCCTCCACTTT	CASRPRAGSSPLHF
TRBV5-1	TRBJ2-2	NA	TRBD1	TGCGCCAGCAGCTTTCAGACAGGGGGCACCGGGGAGCTGTTTTTT	CASSFQTGGTGELFF
TRBV3-1/TRBV3-2	TRBJ1-3	NA	NA	TGTGCCAGCAGCCAATCGACAGTGATTGGAAACACCATATATTTT	CASSQSTVIGNTIYF
TRBV11-2	TRBJ1-2	NA	TRBD1	TGTGCCAGCAGCCCATGGAGGGACAGCGTTAACTATGGCTACACCTTC	CASSPWRDSVNYGYTF
TRBV6-1	TRBJ2-2	NA	TRBD2	TGTGCCAGCAGTAAGAGCGGGGCGAACACCGGGGAGCTGTTTTTT	CASSKSGANTGELFF
TRBV3-1/TRBV3-2	TRBJ1-3	NA	NA	TGTGCCAGCAGCGGTCACTTAAGCTCTGGAAACACCATATATTTT	CASSGHLSSGNTIYF
TRBV10-1	TRBJ1-2	once	NA	TGCGCCAGCAGTGAGTCGCAGGGAGGGTATGGCTACACCTTC	CASSESQGGYGYTF
TRBV5-1	TRBJ2-2	NA	TRBD1	TGCGCCAGCAGCTTGGGATACGGACAGGCAAACACCGGGGAGCTGTTTTTT	CASSLGYGQANTGELFF
TRBV7-9	TRBJ2-7	once	NA	TGTGCCAGCAGCAAGGACTCACGGATCTCCTACGAGCAGTACTTC	CASSKDSRISYEQYF
TRBV6-5	TRBJ2-5	NA	TRBD2	TGTGCCAGCAGTTACTCGGGGGGGATCGAGACCCAGTACTTC	CASSYSGGIETQYF
TRBV3-1/TRBV3-2	TRBJ1-5	NA	TRBD1	TGTGCCAGCAGCCAAGATGGACAGGGGGCTCCAGGTCAGCCCCAGCATTTT	CASSQDGQGAPGQPQHF
TRBV5-1	TRBJ2-7	NA	TRBD1	TGCGCCAGCAGCGCAGCCGGGACAGGGGTTAACGAGCAGTACTTC	CASSAAGTGVNEQYF
TRBV5-1	TRBJ2-2	NA	NA	TGCGCCAGCATGCAACCGGGACAACTACCCTCGAACACCGGGGAGCTGTTTTTT	CASMQPGQLPSNTGELFF
TRBV7-9	TRBJ1-3	NA	NA	TGTGCCAGCAGCTTAGCCCCGACAGGCGGAAACACCATATATTTT	CASSLAPTGGNTIYF
TRBV12-5	TRBJ2-1	few	TRBD2	TGTGCTAGTGGTTTGAATCCGACTAGCGGGGGGTGGGATGAGCAGTTCTTC	CASGLNPTSGGWDEQFF
TRBV6-6	TRBJ1-1	NA	TRBD1	TGTGCCAGCAGACAGGGGGCAGGTACTGAAGCTTTCTTT	CASRQGAGTEAFF
TRBV16	TRBJ1-5	NA	TRBD1	TGTGCCAGCAGCCAAATGGGACAGGGTAATCAGCCCCAGCATTTT	CASSQMGQGNQPQHF
TRBV7-9	TRBJ2-2	NA	NA	TGTGCCAGCAGCTTTCAGGGGCATGGCGGGGAGCTGTTTTTT	CASSFQGHGGELFF
TRBV12-3/TRBV12-4	TRBJ1-1	NA	NA	TGTGCCAGCAGATTACAGGGGAACACTGAAGCTTTCTTT	CASRLQGNTEAFF
TRBV3-1/TRBV3-2	TRBJ1-2	NA	NA	TGTGCCAGCAGCCAAGAAGGGAGGTTCGGCTACACCTTC	CASSQEGRFGYTF
TRBV6-1	TRBJ1-1	NA	NA	TGTGCCAGCAGTGACCGGGGGATGAACACTGAAGCTTTCTTT	CASSDRGMNTEAFF
TRBV11-2	TRBJ2-2	NA	TRBD2	TGTGCCAGCAGCTTTAGGACTAGCGGGGGGCGGAACACCGGGGAGCTGTTTTTT	CASSFRTSGGRNTGELFF
TRBV5-6	TRBJ2-7	NA	NA	TGTGCCAGCAGCTTGGCGGGTGGCAGCGATCGCTACGAGCAGTACTTC	CASSLAGGSDRYEQYF
TRBV28	TRBJ1-6	NA	NA	TGTGCCAGCAGACGACCGGGACACAATAATTCACCCCTCCACTTT	CASRRPGHNNSPLHF